Listed below are T cell receptor beta chains from one sample, sequenced in a study of blood T cells in healthy people across ages. TCRdb used MiXCR to reprocess the 5' RACE reads, holding one entry per CDR3 protein. The repertoire holds about 1,400,000 distinct CDR3 sequences, with around 39% as singletons. The sample comprised blood. The receptor source for this set is a young woman in good health. The CDR3 runs from the conserved cysteine through the conserved F or W. Fields, in order: V gene, J gene, clone size, D gene, CDR3 DNA, CDR3 protein. The D gene is left open where the match is weak. Rows may omit the clone size; those that give it use once, few, many or a size class.

V: TRBV15; J: TRBJ1-5; size: NA; D: NA; DNA: TGTGCCACCAGCAGAGATCAGTTAGCAGGGGTCGAACAGCCCCAGCATTTT; CDR3: CATSRDQLAGVEQPQHF
V: TRBV28; J: TRBJ2-7; size: few; D: TRBD2; DNA: TGTGCCAGCAGCCTACAGCTGACTAGCGGAACCTACGAGCAGTACTTC; CDR3: CASSLQLTSGTYEQYF
V: TRBV10-2; J: TRBJ2-5; size: NA; D: NA; DNA: TGCGCCAGCAGGGGGAACAGGGCTCAAGAGACCCAGTACTTC; CDR3: CASRGNRAQETQYF
V: TRBV6-6; J: TRBJ2-1; size: few; D: TRBD2; DNA: TGTGCCAGCAGTTACCTAGCGGGAGGCAGCTATGAGCAGTTCTTC; CDR3: CASSYLAGGSYEQFF
V: TRBV5-4; J: TRBJ1-3; size: NA; D: NA; DNA: TGTGCCAGCAGCTTGGAGTCGGGCTCTGGAAACACCATATATTTT; CDR3: CASSLESGSGNTIYF
V: TRBV28; J: TRBJ1-2; size: NA; D: TRBD1; DNA: TGTGCCAGCACTCGACAGGGGCTCCTGTATGGCTACACCTTC; CDR3: CASTRQGLLYGYTF
V: TRBV6-1; J: TRBJ2-3; size: NA; D: NA; DNA: TGTGCCAGCAGTGAAAGCCGGGGGGCCGGAGATACGCAGTATTTT; CDR3: CASSESRGAGDTQYF
V: TRBV6-5; J: TRBJ2-3; size: few; D: NA; DNA: TGTGCCAGCAACCGACGGGTTCCACCCACAGATACGCAGTATTTT; CDR3: CASNRRVPPTDTQYF
V: TRBV28; J: TRBJ2-7; size: few; D: NA; DNA: TGTGCCAGCAGTGCGTCCGGGACCATCGAGCAGTACTTC; CDR3: CASSASGTIEQYF
V: TRBV20-1; J: TRBJ2-5; size: NA; D: TRBD2; DNA: TGCAGTGCCAAGGGACTAGCGGGTTACCAAGAGACCCAGTACTTC; CDR3: CSAKGLAGYQETQYF
V: TRBV10-3; J: TRBJ1-5; size: NA; D: NA; DNA: TGTGCCATCAGTGACGGGTGGACCCAGCATTTT; CDR3: CAISDGWTQHF
V: TRBV5-4; J: TRBJ2-5; size: NA; D: TRBD2; DNA: TGTGCCAGCAGCTTGGCAGCGGGAGATGGCGAGACCCAGTACTTC; CDR3: CASSLAAGDGETQYF
V: TRBV4-1; J: TRBJ1-5; size: few; D: NA; DNA: TGCGCCAGCAGCCCCCCCGCCAGGGTGGGCAATCAGCCCCAGCATTTT; CDR3: CASSPPARVGNQPQHF
V: TRBV20-1; J: TRBJ2-3; size: NA; D: NA; DNA: TGCAGTGCTAGAGATTTGGGGGATACGCAGTATTTT; CDR3: CSARDLGDTQYF
V: TRBV28; J: TRBJ2-7; size: NA; D: TRBD1; DNA: TGTGCCAGCAGTTTACCCGAGACAGGGGCTTGGGACGAGCAGTACTTC; CDR3: CASSLPETGAWDEQYF
V: TRBV29-1; J: TRBJ2-1; size: NA; D: NA; DNA: TGCAGCGTTGAAACGGTAGAGCAGTTCTTC; CDR3: CSVETVEQFF
V: TRBV12-3/TRBV12-4; J: TRBJ2-3; size: few; D: NA; DNA: TGTGCCAGCAGGCCGGGTTGGACACCAGATACGCAGTATTTT; CDR3: CASRPGWTPDTQYF
V: TRBV5-1; J: TRBJ1-6; size: NA; D: NA; DNA: TGCGCCAGCAGCACGGACGGACGGAATTCACCCCTCCACTTT; CDR3: CASSTDGRNSPLHF
V: TRBV25-1; J: TRBJ2-7; size: NA; D: TRBD2; DNA: TGTGCCAGCAGGTTAAATAGCGGGAGTTTCCATGAGCAGTACTTC; CDR3: CASRLNSGSFHEQYF
V: TRBV7-9; J: TRBJ2-1; size: NA; D: NA; DNA: TGTGCCAGCAGTCAAATGGAGGGGTATAGGAATGAGCAGTTCTTC; CDR3: CASSQMEGYRNEQFF
V: TRBV20-1; J: TRBJ1-2; size: many; D: NA; DNA: TGCAGTGCTATCGGACAGCCTCTGGCTGGCTACACCTTC; CDR3: CSAIGQPLAGYTF
V: TRBV10-3; J: TRBJ2-7; size: NA; D: TRBD1; DNA: TGTGCCATCAGTGGAACAGGGGGTGGGCTCGAGCAGTACTTC; CDR3: CAISGTGGGLEQYF
V: TRBV20-1; J: TRBJ2-1; size: NA; D: TRBD2; DNA: TGCAGTGCTAGAGAGGCAGCTAGCGGGAGCGACAATAAGCGGTTCTTC; CDR3: CSAREAASGSDNKRFF
V: TRBV5-1; J: TRBJ2-2; size: NA; D: TRBD1; DNA: TGCGCCAGCAGCCCTACCCTTTTAGGACAGGGTACCGGGGAGCTGTTTTTT; CDR3: CASSPTLLGQGTGELFF
V: TRBV11-2; J: TRBJ1-2; size: NA; D: NA; DNA: TGTGCCAGCAGCTTAGCGTCGCAGGAGGGGGGCTACACCTTC; CDR3: CASSLASQEGGYTF
V: TRBV12-3/TRBV12-4; J: TRBJ2-5; size: few; D: NA; DNA: TGTGCCAGCACAAGGGTCGGGTCAGGGGAGACCCAGTACTTC; CDR3: CASTRVGSGETQYF
V: TRBV27; J: TRBJ2-1; size: few; D: NA; DNA: TGTGCCAGCAGGGAGGGGGGGGCCTACAATGAGCAGTTCTTC; CDR3: CASREGGAYNEQFF
V: TRBV10-3; J: TRBJ2-7; size: few; D: NA; DNA: TGTGCCATCAGTGGTGGGGACTCCCACTACAATGAGCAGTACTTC; CDR3: CAISGGDSHYNEQYF
V: TRBV10-3; J: TRBJ2-7; size: many; D: TRBD2; DNA: TGTGCCATCAGTGGGACTAGCGGCTCCTACGAGCAGTACTTC; CDR3: CAISGTSGSYEQYF
V: TRBV30; J: TRBJ2-3; size: once; D: NA; DNA: TGTGCCTGGAGGGAGCGGGCAGATACGCAGTATTTT; CDR3: CAWRERADTQYF
V: TRBV5-1; J: TRBJ2-7; size: NA; D: TRBD1; DNA: TGTGCCAGCAGCCCCGGGACAGGGGGCCTTGAGCAGTACTTC; CDR3: CASSPGTGGLEQYF
V: TRBV6-6; J: TRBJ2-3; size: NA; D: TRBD2; DNA: TGTGCCAGCAGTCCCCGGCGTGGTAGCGGGGACACAGATACGCAGTATTTT; CDR3: CASSPRRGSGDTDTQYF
V: TRBV27; J: TRBJ1-2; size: NA; D: NA; DNA: TGTGCCAGCAGTCGCCGAGGGAGGGCGATCGGTGGCTACACCTTC; CDR3: CASSRRGRAIGGYTF
V: TRBV18; J: TRBJ2-5; size: NA; D: NA; DNA: TGTGCCAGCTCATCGACCCGACAGGAGACCCAGTACTTC; CDR3: CASSSTRQETQYF
V: TRBV19; J: TRBJ2-3; size: NA; D: NA; DNA: TGTGCCAGTAGGTCGGGACTCAGCACAGGTACGCAGTATTTT; CDR3: CASRSGLSTGTQYF
V: TRBV5-1; J: TRBJ1-5; size: NA; D: TRBD1; DNA: TGCGCCAGCAGCATGACAGGGGCCGGCAATCAGCCCCGGCATTTT; CDR3: CASSMTGAGNQPRHF
V: TRBV7-6; J: TRBJ2-5; size: few; D: TRBD2; DNA: TGTGCCAGCAGCTTAGCGCGGCTAGCGGGGATAGAGACCCAGTACTTC; CDR3: CASSLARLAGIETQYF
V: TRBV21-1; J: TRBJ2-7; size: NA; D: NA; DNA: TGTGCCAGCAGCAAATGGACAGCAGGAGCTTCCTACGAGCAGTACTTC; CDR3: CASSKWTAGASYEQYF
V: TRBV5-1; J: TRBJ2-5; size: NA; D: NA; DNA: TGCGCCAGCAGCACCTCAGGGTTAGGTTTACAAGAGACCCAGTACTTC; CDR3: CASSTSGLGLQETQYF
V: TRBV6-1; J: TRBJ2-3; size: NA; D: TRBD2; DNA: TGTGCCAGCAGTGTTGGGGGACTAGCGGGGGGGCTGGATACGCAGTATTTT; CDR3: CASSVGGLAGGLDTQYF
V: TRBV7-9; J: TRBJ2-3; size: NA; D: TRBD2; DNA: TGTGCCAGCAGCTACGGGAGGCGGGGTAGCACAGATACGCAGTATTTT; CDR3: CASSYGRRGSTDTQYF
V: TRBV12-3/TRBV12-4; J: TRBJ1-1; size: NA; D: TRBD1; DNA: TGTGCCAGCAGTCTCCAGACAGGGAGGGACACTGAAGCTTTCTTT; CDR3: CASSLQTGRDTEAFF
V: TRBV5-6; J: TRBJ2-6; size: NA; D: NA; DNA: TGTGCCAGCAGCCACCTCTACTCTGGGGCCAACGTCCTGACTTTC; CDR3: CASSHLYSGANVLTF
V: TRBV2; J: TRBJ2-1; size: few; D: TRBD2; DNA: TGTGCCAGCAGGCCGACTAGCGGAGTCTACAATGAGCAGTTCTTC; CDR3: CASRPTSGVYNEQFF
V: TRBV15; J: TRBJ2-7; size: NA; D: TRBD2; DNA: TGTGCCACCAGCAGACCCTTGACTAGCGGAACCTACGAGCAGTACTTC; CDR3: CATSRPLTSGTYEQYF
V: TRBV6-1; J: TRBJ1-1; size: few; D: NA; DNA: TGTGCCAGCAGTCCAGCGAGCCTAAGGACAGAATTGAACACTGAAGCTTTCTTT; CDR3: CASSPASLRTELNTEAFF
V: TRBV14; J: TRBJ2-1; size: NA; D: TRBD1; DNA: TGTGCCAGCAGCCAAGCCTGGGACAGCTCCTACAATGAGCAGTTCTTC; CDR3: CASSQAWDSSYNEQFF
V: TRBV4-1; J: TRBJ2-7; size: few; D: TRBD2; DNA: TGCGCCAGCAGCCAAAATCCAGGGCCTAGCGGGGTTTACGAGCAGTACTTC; CDR3: CASSQNPGPSGVYEQYF